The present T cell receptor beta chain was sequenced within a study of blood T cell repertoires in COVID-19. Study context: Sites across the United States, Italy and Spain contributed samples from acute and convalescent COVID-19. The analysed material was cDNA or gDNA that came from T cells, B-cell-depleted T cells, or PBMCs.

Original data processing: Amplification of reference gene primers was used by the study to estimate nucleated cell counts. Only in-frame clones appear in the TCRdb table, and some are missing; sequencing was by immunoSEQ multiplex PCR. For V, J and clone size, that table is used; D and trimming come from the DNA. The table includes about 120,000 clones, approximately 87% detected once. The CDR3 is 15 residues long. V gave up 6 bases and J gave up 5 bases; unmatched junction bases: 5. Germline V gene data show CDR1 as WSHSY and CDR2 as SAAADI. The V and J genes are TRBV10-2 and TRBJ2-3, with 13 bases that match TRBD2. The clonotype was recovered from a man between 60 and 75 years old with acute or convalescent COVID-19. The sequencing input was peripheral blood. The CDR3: CASRGLAGIEDTQYF. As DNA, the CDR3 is TGCGCCAGCAGGGGACTAGCGGGAATAGAAGATACGCAGTATTTT.